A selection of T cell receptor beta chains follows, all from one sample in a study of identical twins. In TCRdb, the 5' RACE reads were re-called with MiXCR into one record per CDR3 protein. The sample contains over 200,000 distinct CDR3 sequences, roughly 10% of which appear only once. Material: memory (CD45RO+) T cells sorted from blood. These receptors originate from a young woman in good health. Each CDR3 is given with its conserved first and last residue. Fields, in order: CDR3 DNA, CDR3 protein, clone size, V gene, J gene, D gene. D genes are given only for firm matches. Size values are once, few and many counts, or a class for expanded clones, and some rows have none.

TGTGCCAGCAGCTCTATTAGGGGATACTACGAGCAGTACTTC	CASSSIRGYYEQYF	few	TRBV11-2	TRBJ2-7	NA
TGTGCCAGCAGTACCCTCCTGGGGACGCAGTATTTT	CASSTLLGTQYF	NA	TRBV11-3	TRBJ2-3	NA
TGTGCCAGCAGTTTCGGTAGACATAGCGGGGCAACCGTGGGAGACAATGAGCAGTTCTTC	CASSFGRHSGATVGDNEQFF	many	TRBV12-3/TRBV12-4	TRBJ2-1	TRBD2
TGTGCCAGCAAACTTACCACTAGCGGACATGAGCAGTTCTTC	CASKLTTSGHEQFF	NA	TRBV2	TRBJ2-1	TRBD2
TGTGCCAGCAGGAATCGGATGAGTAAGATCCACAATGAGCAGTTCTTC	CASRNRMSKIHNEQFF	many	TRBV11-2	TRBJ2-1	NA
TGTGCCAGCAGACCGACAGGGTCGGGACAGCCCCAGCATTTT	CASRPTGSGQPQHF	few	TRBV12-3/TRBV12-4	TRBJ1-5	TRBD1
TGCGCCAGCAGCTTCGGGGAAAGCAATCAGCCCCAGCATTTT	CASSFGESNQPQHF	many	TRBV5-1	TRBJ1-5	NA
TGCGCCAGCAGCTCGCTAGCGGGAGATTCCTACGAGCAGTACTTC	CASSSLAGDSYEQYF	NA	TRBV4-3	TRBJ2-7	TRBD2
TGTGCCACCCAGCGGGGGTATGGCGGGGAGCTGTTTTTT	CATQRGYGGELFF	few	TRBV12-3/TRBV12-4	TRBJ2-2	TRBD2
TGTGCCAGCAGTGTGGGCGATAGATATGGCTACACCTTC	CASSVGDRYGYTF	few	TRBV2	TRBJ1-2	NA
TGCAGTGCTAGAGATCCCGGGGGGCGCAGGGGTACCGGGGAGCTGTTTTTT	CSARDPGGRRGTGELFF	many	TRBV20-1	TRBJ2-2	NA
TGTGCCATTCTCATCCAGGGGTCCACAGATACGCAGTATTTT	CAILIQGSTDTQYF	NA	TRBV10-3	TRBJ2-3	NA
TGTGCCATCAGGGATGGACAAAACACCGGGGAGCTGTTTTTT	CAIRDGQNTGELFF	few	TRBV10-3	TRBJ2-2	NA
TGTGCCAGCAGCCGGAGCGGGATCTACGAGCAGTACTTC	CASSRSGIYEQYF	few	TRBV9	TRBJ2-7	TRBD2
TGTGCCAGCAGCCCCCCGGGGCAGGGGGCGCGAGATGAGCAGTTCTTC	CASSPPGQGARDEQFF	NA	TRBV5-6	TRBJ2-1	TRBD1
TGTGCCAGCAGTTACTCCCAAATAAATGAGCAGTTCTTC	CASSYSQINEQFF	NA	TRBV6-6	TRBJ2-1	NA
TGTGCCAGCAGCCCGACTAGCCGATCCACCGGGGAGCTGTTTTTT	CASSPTSRSTGELFF	NA	TRBV7-8	TRBJ2-2	TRBD2
TGTGCCAGCAGCCACGACAGGGGATGGGACGAGCAGTACTTC	CASSHDRGWDEQYF	few	TRBV5-4	TRBJ2-7	TRBD1
TGTGCCAGCAGTTACGGGACAGGGGGAAGTGGCTACACCTTC	CASSYGTGGSGYTF	NA	TRBV6-5	TRBJ1-2	TRBD1
TGTGCCACGGCGGGAGGCCCGAACACCGGGGAGCTGTTTTTT	CATAGGPNTGELFF	many	TRBV3-1	TRBJ2-2	TRBD2
TGTGCCAGCAGCTCCACAGGGATCGGCTATGGCTACACCTTC	CASSSTGIGYGYTF	few	TRBV11-1	TRBJ1-2	NA
TGTGCCAGCACCTTCCTGAGGACGTCGGGCAATGAGCAGTTCTTC	CASTFLRTSGNEQFF	NA	TRBV5-6	TRBJ2-1	NA
TGTGCCAGCTCAACAGGACAGGCCTATGGCTACACCTTC	CASSTGQAYGYTF	NA	TRBV18	TRBJ1-2	TRBD1
TGTGCCAGCAGTCCGGGACGAAATAATTCACCCCTCCACTTT	CASSPGRNNSPLHF	few	TRBV6-1	TRBJ1-6	NA
TGTGCCAGCAGTTCGCTAGCGGGGAATACGCAGTATTTT	CASSSLAGNTQYF	few	TRBV6-6	TRBJ2-3	TRBD2
TGTGCCTGGAGTGTGCTCCTGGGACAGGGGGCCTACGAGCAGTACTTC	CAWSVLLGQGAYEQYF	NA	TRBV30	TRBJ2-7	TRBD1
TGCAGCGTTACCATCCGCTCCTACAATGAGCAGTTCTTC	CSVTIRSYNEQFF	few	TRBV29-1	TRBJ2-1	NA
TGTGCCAGCAGCTTAGATCGTGAGCGGGGGGGCTTCTCGGGATTCTATCCTAGCACAGATACGCAGTATTTT	CASSLDRERGGFSGFYPSTDTQYF	many	TRBV11-2	TRBJ2-3	TRBD2
TGCAGTGCTACCGACGGGAACACTGAAGCTTTCTTT	CSATDGNTEAFF	NA	TRBV20-1	TRBJ1-1	NA
TGTGCCAGCAGCCAAGAGGGCCGCGTAGGGACCCAGTACTTC	CASSQEGRVGTQYF	NA	TRBV3-1	TRBJ2-5	NA
TGTGCCAGCAGCTTAGAGAGCGGGGGTGACACCGGGGAGCTGTTTTTT	CASSLESGGDTGELFF	NA	TRBV7-9	TRBJ2-2	TRBD2
TGCGCCAGCAGCTTGGGTCCCTCAGATACGCAGTATTTT	CASSLGPSDTQYF	NA	TRBV5-1	TRBJ2-3	NA
TGTGCCAGTAGTATAGGGGGATTCTCCTACAATGAGCAGTTCTTC	CASSIGGFSYNEQFF	few	TRBV19	TRBJ2-1	NA
TGTGCCAGCTCACCAGGGCTCGAGTCACCCCTCCACTTT	CASSPGLESPLHF	NA	TRBV18	TRBJ1-6	NA
TGTGCCATCAGTGAGTCGGGGAGCGCGGATACGCAGTATTTT	CAISESGSADTQYF	NA	TRBV10-3	TRBJ2-3	NA
TGTGCCAGCAGCCCCCCACCGGGAGGATACGAGCAGTACTTC	CASSPPPGGYEQYF	few	TRBV7-9	TRBJ2-7	TRBD2
TGTGCCATCAGTGATCATGACAGGGGAAATAATCAGCCCCAGCATTTT	CAISDHDRGNNQPQHF	NA	TRBV10-3	TRBJ1-5	TRBD1
TGTGCCAGCAGCTTGCATGCGGTGACAAATTCACCCCTCCACTTT	CASSLHAVTNSPLHF	NA	TRBV5-5	TRBJ1-6	NA
TGTGCCAGCAGTTTAGCGAGGGGCCAGCCCCAGCATTTT	CASSLARGQPQHF	many	TRBV12-3/TRBV12-4	TRBJ1-5	NA
TGTGCCAGCAGCTTGTTAGGACCGAGCTCTGGAAACACCATATATTTT	CASSLLGPSSGNTIYF	few	TRBV7-2	TRBJ1-3	NA